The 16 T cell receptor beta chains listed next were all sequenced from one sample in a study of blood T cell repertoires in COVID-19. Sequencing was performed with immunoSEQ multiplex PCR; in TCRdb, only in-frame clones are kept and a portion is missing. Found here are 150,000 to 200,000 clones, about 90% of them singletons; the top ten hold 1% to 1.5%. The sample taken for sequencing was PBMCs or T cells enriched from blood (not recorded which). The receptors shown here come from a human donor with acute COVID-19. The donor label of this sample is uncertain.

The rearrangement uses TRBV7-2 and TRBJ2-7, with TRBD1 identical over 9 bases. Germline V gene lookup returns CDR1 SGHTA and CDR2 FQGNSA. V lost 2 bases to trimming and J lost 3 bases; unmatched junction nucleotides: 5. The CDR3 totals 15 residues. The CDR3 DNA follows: TGTGCCAGCAGCTTATCCGGGACAGGGTACTACGAGCAGTACTTC. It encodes CASSLSGTGYYEQYF. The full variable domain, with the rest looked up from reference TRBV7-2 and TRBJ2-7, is GAGVSQSPSNKVTEKGKDVELRCDPISGHTALYWYRQSLGQGLEFLIYFQGNSAPDKSGLPSDRFSAERTGGSVSTLTIQRTQQEDSAVYLCASSLSGTGYYEQYFGPGTRLTVT.

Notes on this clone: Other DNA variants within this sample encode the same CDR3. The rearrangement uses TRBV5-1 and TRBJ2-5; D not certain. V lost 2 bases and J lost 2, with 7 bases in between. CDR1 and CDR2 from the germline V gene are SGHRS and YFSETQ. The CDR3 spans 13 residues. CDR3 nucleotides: TGCGCCAGCAGCTTTCCGTTACAAGAGACCCAGTACTTC. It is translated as CASSFPLQETQYF.

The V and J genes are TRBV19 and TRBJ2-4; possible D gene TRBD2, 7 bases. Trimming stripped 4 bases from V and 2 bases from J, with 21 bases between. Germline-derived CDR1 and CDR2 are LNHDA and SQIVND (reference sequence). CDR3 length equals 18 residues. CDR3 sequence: CASSTRVGRGAPKNIQYF. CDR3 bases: TGTGCCAGTAGTACGCGAGTGGGGAGGGGGGCGCCCAAAAACATTCAGTACTTC.

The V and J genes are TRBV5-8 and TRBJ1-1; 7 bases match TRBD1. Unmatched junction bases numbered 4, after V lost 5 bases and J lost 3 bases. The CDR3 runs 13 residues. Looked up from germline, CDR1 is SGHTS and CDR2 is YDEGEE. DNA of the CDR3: TGTGCCAGCAGTCTTGACAGGGACACTGAAGCTTTCTTT. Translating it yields CASSLDRDTEAFF.

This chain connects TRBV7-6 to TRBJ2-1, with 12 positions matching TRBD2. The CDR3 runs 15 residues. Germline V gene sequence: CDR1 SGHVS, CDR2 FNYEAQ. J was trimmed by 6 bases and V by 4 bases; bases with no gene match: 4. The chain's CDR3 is CASSSLAGGINEQFF. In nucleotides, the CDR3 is TGTGCCAGCAGCTCGCTAGCGGGGGGGATCAATGAGCAGTTCTTC.

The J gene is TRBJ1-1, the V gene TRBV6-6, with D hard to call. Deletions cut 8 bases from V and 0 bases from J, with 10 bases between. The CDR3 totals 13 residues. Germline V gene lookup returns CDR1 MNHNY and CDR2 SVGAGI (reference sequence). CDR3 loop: CASRETMNTEAFF. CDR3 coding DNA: TGTGCCAGCCGGGAAACGATGAACACTGAAGCTTTCTTT.

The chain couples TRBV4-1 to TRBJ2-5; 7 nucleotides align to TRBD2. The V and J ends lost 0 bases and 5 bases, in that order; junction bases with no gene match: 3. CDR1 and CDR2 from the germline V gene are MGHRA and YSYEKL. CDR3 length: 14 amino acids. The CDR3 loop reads CASSQDGRGETQYF. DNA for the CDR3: TGCGCCAGCAGCCAAGATGGGAGGGGTGAGACCCAGTACTTC.

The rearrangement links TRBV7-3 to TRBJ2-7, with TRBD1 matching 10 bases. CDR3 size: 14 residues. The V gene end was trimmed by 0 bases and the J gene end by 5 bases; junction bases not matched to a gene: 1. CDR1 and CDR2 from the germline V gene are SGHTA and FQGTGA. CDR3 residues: CASSLTGTGDEQYF. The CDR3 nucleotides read TGTGCCAGCAGCTTAACCGGGACAGGGGACGAGCAGTACTTC.

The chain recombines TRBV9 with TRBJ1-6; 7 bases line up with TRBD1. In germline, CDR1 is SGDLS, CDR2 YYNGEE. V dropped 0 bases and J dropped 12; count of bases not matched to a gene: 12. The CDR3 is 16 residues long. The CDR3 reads CASSVAGGTEPGPLHF. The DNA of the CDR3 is TGTGCCAGCAGCGTAGCTGGCGGGACAGAACCGGGACCCCTCCACTTT. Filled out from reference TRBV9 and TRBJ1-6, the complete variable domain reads DSGVTQTPKHLITATGQRVTLRCSPRSGDLSVYWYQQSLDQGLQFLIQYYNGEERAKGNILERFSAQQFPDLHSELNLSSLELGDSALYFCASSVAGGTEPGPLHFGNGTRLTVT.

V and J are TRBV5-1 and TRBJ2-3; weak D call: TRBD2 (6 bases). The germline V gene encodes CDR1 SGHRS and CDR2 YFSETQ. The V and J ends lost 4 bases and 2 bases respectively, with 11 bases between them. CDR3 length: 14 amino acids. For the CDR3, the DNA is TGCGCCAGCAGCCGGACTATAGACACAGATACGCAGTATTTT. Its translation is CASSRTIDTDTQYF. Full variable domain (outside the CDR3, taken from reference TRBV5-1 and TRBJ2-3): KAGVTQTPRYLIKTRGQQVTLSCSPISGHRSVSWYQQTPGQGLQFLFEYFSETQRNKGNFPGRFSGRQFSNSRSEMNVSTLELGDSALYLCASSRTIDTDTQYFGPGTRLTVL.

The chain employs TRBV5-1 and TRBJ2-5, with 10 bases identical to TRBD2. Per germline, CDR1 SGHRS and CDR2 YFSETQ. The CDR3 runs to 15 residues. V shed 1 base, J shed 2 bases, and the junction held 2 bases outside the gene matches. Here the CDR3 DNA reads TGCGCCAGCAGCTTGTTAGCGGGGGGACAAGAGACCCAGTACTTC. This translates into CASSLLAGGQETQYF.

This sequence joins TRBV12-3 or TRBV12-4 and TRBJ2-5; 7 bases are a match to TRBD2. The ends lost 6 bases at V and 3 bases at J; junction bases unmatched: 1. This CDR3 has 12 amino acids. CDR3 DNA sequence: TGTGCCAGCAGCCTAGCGGAAGAGACCCAGTACTTC. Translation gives CASSLAEETQYF.

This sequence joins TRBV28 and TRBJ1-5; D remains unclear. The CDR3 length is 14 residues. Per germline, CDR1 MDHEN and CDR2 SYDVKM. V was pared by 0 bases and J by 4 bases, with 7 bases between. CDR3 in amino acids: CASSLWTPNQPQHF. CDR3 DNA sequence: TGTGCCAGCAGTTTATGGACACCTAATCAGCCCCAGCATTTT.

CDR3 nucleotide sequence: TGTGCCAGCAGTGAGCGGGACAGGGGTTTTTCCAGCAATTCACCCCTCCACTTT. Its protein is CASSERDRGFSSNSPLHF. The genes are TRBV2 and TRBJ1-6, with 10 bases fitting TRBD1. The CDR3 has 18 residues. Germline V gene sequence: CDR1 SNHLY, CDR2 FYNNEI. J lost 7 bases, V lost 3 bases, and 12 bases had no gene match.

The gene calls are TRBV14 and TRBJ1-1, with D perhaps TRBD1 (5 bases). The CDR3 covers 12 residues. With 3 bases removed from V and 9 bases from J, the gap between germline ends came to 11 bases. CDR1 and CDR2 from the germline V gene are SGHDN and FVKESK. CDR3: CASSHTGSKAFF. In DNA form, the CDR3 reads TGTGCCAGCAGCCACACAGGATCTAAAGCTTTCTTT.

The CDR3 DNA reads TGCGCCAGCAGCCAAGGCCGAGGAGCTAACTATGGCTACACCTTC. This gives the protein CASSQGRGANYGYTF. The chain is built from TRBV4-1 and TRBJ1-2; D ambiguous. The CDR3 length is 15 residues. Trimming pared 1 base from V and 0 bases from J, leaving 9 bases between. Germline CDR1 is MGHRA and CDR2 is YSYEKL.